Below, 9 T cell receptor beta chains from the same sample are listed, as sequenced in a study of T cells in Graves' hyperthyroidism and ophthalmopathy. Researchers amplified the TCR beta CDR3 regions from RNA transcripts. Primed by the HTBI set, a first-round RT-PCR was run on the TCR CDR3. TCRdb processed the multiplex PCR reads anew with MiXCR; each CDR3 protein has one entry. The repertoire includes 550,000 to 800,000 distinct CDR3 sequences, 15% to 20% of them detected once, and roughly 15% sits in the top ten. What was sequenced was blood. The receptor set was obtained from a man aged 45 to 65 with Graves' hyperthyroidism.

The chain links TRBV27 to TRBJ2-1; TRBD2 agrees at 11 bases. Germline lookup yields CDR1 MNHEY and CDR2 SMNVEV (reference sequence). V lost 10 bases, J lost 8 bases, and 10 bases stayed unmatched. This CDR3 region has 14 residues. In DNA, the CDR3 is TGTGCCACCAAATTAGCGGGAGGGCCGTATGAGCAGTTCTTC. It encodes CATKLAGGPYEQFF.

Ten or more counts support this clonotype. This rearrangement joins TRBV24-1 to TRBJ1-5, with TRBD1 as a possible D gene (6 bases). Trimming pared 2 bases from V and 6 bases from J, leaving 13 bases between. CDR1 and CDR2 (germline): KGHDR, SFDVKD. The CDR3 runs to 15 residues. In nucleotides, the CDR3 is TGTGCCACCAGTGATTCCTCACAGGGTGGTCAGCCCCAGCATTTT. As protein: CATSDSSQGGQPQHF.

This chain uses TRBV19 with TRBJ1-5, with a tentative D call TRBD1 (6 bases). The CDR3 is 15 amino acids. CDR1 and CDR2 from the germline V gene are LNHDA and SQIVND (reference sequence). V was shortened by 5 bases and J by 0 bases, with 11 bases between the two germline ends. The CDR3 spells CASSLTGPSNQPQHF. Written as DNA, the CDR3 is TGTGCCAGTAGTCTGACAGGACCTAGCAATCAGCCCCAGCATTTT. The whole variable domain, filled in from reference TRBV19 and TRBJ1-5, reads DGGITQSPKYLFRKEGQNVTLSCEQNLNHDAMYWYRQDPGQGLRLIYYSQIVNDFQKGDIAEGYSVSREKKESFPLTVTSAQKNPTAFYLCASSLTGPSNQPQHFGDGTRLSIL.

This clonotype was seen more than once but under ten times. The chain couples TRBV19 to TRBJ2-6, with TRBD2 matching 14 bases. Per germline, CDR1 LNHDA and CDR2 SQIVND (reference sequence). The CDR3 has 18 residues. J lost 1 base, V lost 3 bases, and 2 bases had no gene match. The CDR3 sequence: CASSMGLAGASGANVLTF. The CDR3 DNA reads TGTGCCAGTAGTATGGGACTAGCGGGAGCTTCTGGGGCCAACGTCCTGACTTTC.

The sample holds many counts of this clonotype. V is TRBV11-2 and J is TRBJ2-7; no clear D gene. There are 14 residues in the CDR3. V lost 4 bases and J lost 3, with 13 bases in between. The V gene's germline CDR1 is SGHAT and CDR2 FQNNGV. In DNA form, the CDR3 reads TGTGCCAGCAGCTCCCCCAACAACAACTACGAGCAGTACTTC. Its translation is CASSSPNNNYEQYF. The variable domain in full, completed from reference TRBV11-2 and TRBJ2-7, reads EAGVAQSPRYKIIEKRQSVAFWCNPISGHATLYWYQQILGQGPKLLIQFQNNGVVDDSQLPKDRFSAERLKGVDSTLKIQPAKLEDSAVYLCASSSPNNNYEQYFGPGTRLTVT.

This clonotype was seen a handful of times. This chain connects TRBV29-1 to TRBJ1-1; D is possibly TRBD1 (5 bases). Trimming left V 5 bases short and J 0 bases short, with 13 bases between. The CDR3 runs to 14 residues. Germline V CDR1 and CDR2: SQVTM, ANQGSEA. Here the CDR3 reads CSVLFNRLNTEAFF. DNA for the CDR3: TGCAGCGTTCTGTTTAACAGGTTGAACACTGAAGCTTTCTTT.

This clonotype was seen repeatedly, ten times or more. This chain connects TRBV7-9 to TRBJ1-1; D gene ambiguous. Trimming took off 7 bases at V and 2 bases at J, with 8 bases between the two ends. The CDR3 extends over 12 amino acids. Germline V gene sequence: CDR1 SEHNR, CDR2 FQNEAQ (reference sequence). The CDR3 reads CASTLGNTEAFF. The CDR3 DNA follows: TGTGCCAGCACCCTGGGAAACACTGAAGCTTTCTTT. The entire variable domain, with the rest obtained from reference TRBV7-9 and TRBJ1-1, is as follows: DTGVSQNPRHKITKRGQNVTFRCDPISEHNRLYWYRQTLGQGPEFLTYFQNEAQLEKSRLLSDRFSAERPKGSFSTLEIQRTEQGDSAMYLCASTLGNTEAFFGQGTRLTVV.

This clonotype showed up just a few times. The chain recombines TRBV6-5 with TRBJ2-1; TRBD1 is a possible D gene (5 bases). V lost 4 bases, J lost 0 bases, and 13 bases lay in between. There are 16 residues in the CDR3. Germline V lookup: CDR1 MNHEY, CDR2 SVGAGI. For the CDR3, the DNA is TGTGCCAGCAGTTTTAGAACAGGTAGCTCCTACAATGAGCAGTTCTTC. Residues: CASSFRTGSSYNEQFF.

Turning to this clonotype: A much larger clone sits a single nucleotide away, making a read error possible. The chain carries TRBV11-2 and TRBJ2-1; D remains unclear. The CDR3 covers 14 residues. V lost 0 bases and J lost 4, with 7 bases in between. CDR1 is SGHAT and CDR2 is FQNNGV in the germline V gene. The CDR3: CASSLDPRYNEQFF. The DNA of the CDR3 is TGTGCCAGCAGCTTAGATCCTAGGTACAATGAGCAGTTCTTC.